Listed here are 21 T cell receptor beta chains from one sample, sequenced in a study of technical replicates of blood from several donors. Using immunoSEQ multiplex PCR, the repertoire was profiled, and TCRdb retains in-frame clones only, with some absent. Of about 75,000 clones in the sample, 91% are singletons; the top ten hold more than 0.35%. The sequenced material came from T cells isolated from PBMCs. These receptors originate from a human donor in good health. Some clones in this sample may be carry-over from other donors' samples.

This sequence joins TRBV6-1 and TRBJ1-2; D uncertain. The CDR3 is 16 residues long. CDR1 is MNHNS and CDR2 is SASEGT in the germline V gene. Trimming cost V 1 base and J 5 bases, with 17 bases left between them. The CDR3 spells CASSEEEVGLNYGYTF. CDR3 nucleotide sequence: TGTGCCAGCAGTGAAGAGGAGGTCGGCCTGAATTATGGCTACACCTTC.

The chain has TRBV6-1 and TRBJ1-2; TRBD1 might be the D (5 bases). V gave up 5 bases and J gave up 8 bases, with 15 bases separating them. Germline lookup yields CDR1 MNHNS and CDR2 SASEGT. CDR3 length: 13 amino acids. CDR3 bases: TGTGCCAGCAGTCAGGGTTTAAGTTACGGCTACACCTTC. Its protein is CASSQGLSYGYTF.

The V call is TRBV10-3, the J call TRBJ2-7; a weak D match, TRBD1 (7 bases). V lost 3 bases to trimming and J lost 5 bases, with 20 bases between them. This CDR3 is 16 amino acids long. Germline values: CDR1 ENHRY, CDR2 SYGVKD. The CDR3 region is CAISDLTRRGTDEQYF. CDR3 nucleotide sequence: TGTGCCATCAGTGACCTGACTCGCCGGGGGACAGACGAGCAGTACTTC.

The rearrangement joins TRBV7-2 to TRBJ1-2; D is possibly TRBD1 (6 bases). CDR1 is SGHTA and CDR2 is FQGNSA in the germline V gene. The ends were cut back, 1 base at V and 3 bases at J, with 12 bases in the middle. The CDR3 runs 15 residues. The CDR3 region has the DNA TGTGCCAGCAGCTTAGAGCCAGGGGCCGACTATGGCTACACCTTC. This codes for CASSLEPGADYGYTF.

V usage is TRBV14 and J usage is TRBJ1-2, with D perhaps matching TRBD1 (6 bases). Trimming shortened V by 1 base and J by 4 bases, and 7 bases separated the two germline ends. This CDR3 region has 13 residues. Germline CDR1 reads SGHDN; CDR2 reads FVKESK. DNA of the CDR3: TGTGCCAGCAGCCAAGCACAGGGCTATGGCTACACCTTC. Amino acids: CASSQAQGYGYTF.

The V and J genes are TRBV2 and TRBJ2-3; D possibly corresponds to TRBD1 (5 bases). The CDR3 loop spans 14 amino acids. CDR1 is SNHLY and CDR2 is FYNNEI in the germline V gene. The ends were cut back, 7 bases at V and 4 bases at J, with 15 bases in the middle. CDR3 sequence (DNA): TGTGCCAGCAATCCGGGTCTAGGGGCAGATACGCAGTATTTT. This gives the protein CASNPGLGADTQYF.

The V gene is TRBV7-9, the J gene TRBJ2-7; D is possibly TRBD2 (6 bases). This CDR3 is 14 amino acids long. CDR1 is SEHNR, CDR2 FQNEAQ, per germline (reference sequence). Trimming shortened V by 5 bases and J by 2 bases, and 13 bases separated the two germline ends. Here the CDR3 DNA reads TGTGCCAGCAGCACGGGACTTACGGCCTACGAGCAGTACTTC. It is translated as CASSTGLTAYEQYF.

This sequence joins TRBV5-1 and TRBJ2-3, with D tentatively TRBD1 (6 bases). The CDR3 is 15 residues long. Per the germline V gene, CDR1 is SGHRS and CDR2 is YFSETQ. V dropped 4 bases and J dropped 5 bases, with 17 bases sitting between them. CDR3 nucleotide sequence: TGCGCCAGCAGCCGTGGATCAGGGGAAGTAGATACGCAGTATTTT. Protein: CASSRGSGEVDTQYF.

The rearrangement links TRBV15 to TRBJ1-4; 10 bases align to TRBD1. CDR3 length: 16 residues. The J segment lost 8 bases and the V segment lost 5 bases, leaving 11 bases of the junction unmatched. Germline assignment: CDR1 LNHNV and CDR2 YYDKDF (reference sequence). DNA for the CDR3: TGTGCCACCAGCGTATCATACGGGACAGGGGAGGAAAAACTGTTTTTT. Translating it yields CATSVSYGTGEEKLFF.

The V and J genes are TRBV7-6 and TRBJ2-1; D possibly corresponds to TRBD2 (5 bases). Trimming removed 5 bases at V and 12 bases at J, with 17 bases between. Germline V gene lookup returns CDR1 SGHVS and CDR2 FNYEAQ. CDR3 length: 13 residues. DNA of the CDR3: TGTGCCAGCAGCACAACTTCGGGGAGAGGGCAGTTCTTC. It yields the protein CASSTTSGRGQFF.

The gene calls are TRBV30 and TRBJ1-1, with unresolved D. Germline V gene sequence: CDR1 GTSNPN, CDR2 SVGIG (reference sequence). CDR3 length: 14 residues. The V end was cut by 4 bases, the J end by 0 bases, with 12 bases between. Here the CDR3 DNA reads TGTGCCTGGAACGAACAGAGCATGAACACTGAAGCTTTCTTT. It codes for CAWNEQSMNTEAFF.

This sequence joins TRBV14 and TRBJ1-2, with 11 bases that match TRBD1. CDR3 size: 15 residues. Losses at the gene ends were 4 bases for V and 6 bases for J; bases not matched to a gene: 7. CDR1 SGHDN and CDR2 FVKESK come from the germline V gene. This CDR3 reads CASSLPGQGVDGYTF. The CDR3 coding sequence is TGTGCCAGCAGCCTCCCGGGACAGGGGGTAGATGGCTACACCTTC.

The chain joins TRBV27 to TRBJ2-3, with D tentatively TRBD1 (5 bases). The V end was cut by 2 bases, the J end by 7 bases, with 19 bases between. The CDR3 spans 16 residues. Germline V gene sequence: CDR1 MNHEY, CDR2 SMNVEV (reference sequence). CDR3 sequence reads: CASSLTGAQGGNTQYF. The CDR3 DNA follows: TGTGCCAGCAGTTTAACGGGCGCGCAGGGTGGAAATACGCAGTATTTT.

This rearrangement joins TRBV4-1 to TRBJ1-1, with TRBD1 as a possible D gene (6 bases). V was cut by 4 bases and J by 1 base, with 13 bases left in between. CDR3 length: 15 amino acids. Germline V CDR1 and CDR2: MGHRA, YSYEKL. CDR3 loop: CASSRTGTKNTEAFF. The CDR3 coding sequence is TGCGCCAGCAGCCGGACCGGGACAAAGAACACTGAAGCTTTCTTT.

The V call is TRBV9, the J call TRBJ2-7; 9 bases are a match to TRBD1. Germline CDR1 SGDLS, CDR2 YYNGEE. This CDR3 comprises 15 residues. Trimming took 3 bases from V and 0 from J; bases not matched to a gene: 4. Here the CDR3 reads CASSAGTGSSYEQYF. CDR3 bases: TGTGCCAGCAGCGCCGGGACAGGGAGCTCCTACGAGCAGTACTTC.

The chain joins TRBV9 to TRBJ1-4; a possible D gene is TRBD1 (6 bases). Trimming removed 0 bases at V and 8 bases at J, with 11 bases between. The CDR3 extends over 14 amino acids. Germline CDR1 is SGDLS and CDR2 is YYNGEE. CDR3 protein: CASSVAGVGEKLFF. CDR3 nucleotides: TGTGCCAGCAGCGTAGCAGGGGTGGGGGAAAAACTGTTTTTT.

This clone was observed a single time. The V call is TRBV5-1, the J call TRBJ1-5, with unresolved D. V lost 0 bases and J lost 7, with 8 bases in between. Germline loops: CDR1 SGHRS, CDR2 YFSETQ. The CDR3 is 13 amino acids. The CDR3 reads CASSLAGTQPQHF. CDR3 bases: TGCGCCAGCAGCTTGGCGGGTACCCAGCCCCAGCATTTT.

This clone was counted a single time. This chain uses TRBV6-6 with TRBJ2-7, with 7 bases matching TRBD2. CDR1 and CDR2 from the germline V gene are MNHNY and SVGAGI (reference sequence). V lost 7 bases and J lost 3; bases outside the gene matches: 9. The CDR3 covers 14 residues. The CDR3 is CASMKDAGVYEQYF. DNA of the CDR3: TGTGCCAGCATGAAGGATGCGGGAGTCTACGAGCAGTACTTC.

This clone was detected once. The rearrangement joins TRBV20-1 to TRBJ2-3; tentatively, D is TRBD1 (6 bases). Germline V lookup: CDR1 DFQATT, CDR2 SNEGSKA (reference sequence). The CDR3 sequence is 11 residues long. V was cut by 6 bases and J by 6 bases, with 10 bases left in between. The CDR3 bases are TGCAGTGCGCAGAGGGGGGATACGCAGTATTTT. Translating gives CSAQRGDTQYF.

The rearrangement joins TRBV7-8 to TRBJ1-5; 7 nucleotides line up with TRBD1. The CDR3 consists of 14 residues. Germline values: CDR1 SGHVS, CDR2 FQNEAQ. The junction had 8 bases not matched to a gene; V was cut back by 5 bases and J by 7 bases. The CDR3 loop is CASSLDRDRQPQHF. CDR3 nucleotides: TGTGCCAGCAGCCTAGACAGGGATCGGCAGCCCCAGCATTTT.

A single count supports this clone. The chain joins TRBV6-1 to TRBJ2-1, with 8 positions matching TRBD2. Germline V lookup: CDR1 MNHNS, CDR2 SASEGT. CDR3 length: 15 amino acids. The ends lost 4 bases at V and 7 bases at J; junction bases unmatched: 9. The DNA for the CDR3 is TGTGCCAGCAGTGCCGGCGGGAGGAGCTGGAATGAGCAGTTCTTC. As protein: CASSAGGRSWNEQFF.